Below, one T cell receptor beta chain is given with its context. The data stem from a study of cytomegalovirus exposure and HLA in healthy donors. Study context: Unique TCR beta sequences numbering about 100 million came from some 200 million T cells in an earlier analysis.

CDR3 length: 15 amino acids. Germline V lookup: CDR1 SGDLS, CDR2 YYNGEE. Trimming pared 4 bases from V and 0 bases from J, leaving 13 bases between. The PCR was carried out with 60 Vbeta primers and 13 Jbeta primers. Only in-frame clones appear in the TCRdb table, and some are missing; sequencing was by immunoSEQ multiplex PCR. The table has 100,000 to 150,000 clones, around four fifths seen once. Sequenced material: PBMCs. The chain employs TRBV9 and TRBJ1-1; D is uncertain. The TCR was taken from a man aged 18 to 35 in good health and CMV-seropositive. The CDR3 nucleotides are TGTGCCAGCAGCCCTCCGGGAGGGATGAACACTGAAGCTTTCTTT. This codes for CASSPPGGMNTEAFF.